The 7 T cell receptor beta chains below come from one sample, sequenced in a study of blood T cells in healthy people across ages. Alongside a J-beta primer mix, a sample-barcoded 5' primer served in a second PCR lasting roughly 7 to 11 cycles. TCRdb passed the 5' RACE reads through MiXCR, listing each CDR3 protein once. This sample has hundreds of thousands of distinct CDR3 sequences, with more than 45% found just once. Sequenced input: blood. These TCRs come from a man older than 75 in good health.

The chain combines TRBV20-1 with TRBJ1-5; 7 positions agree with TRBD1. Looked up from germline, CDR1 is DFQATT and CDR2 is SNEGSKA (reference sequence). V gave up 3 bases and J gave up 5 bases; unmatched junction bases: 10. This CDR3 is built from 15 residues. This CDR3 reads CSASQGGDGDQPQHF. CDR3 sequence (DNA): TGCAGTGCTAGTCAGGGGGGCGACGGCGATCAGCCCCAGCATTTT.

This clonotype was recorded only once. This chain joins TRBV5-1 and TRBJ2-5, with D unclear. The CDR3 totals 14 residues. CDR1 is SGHRS, CDR2 YFSETQ, per germline. Trimming left V 1 base short and J 3 bases short, with 10 bases between. CDR3 DNA sequence: TGCGCCAGCAGCTTGCTAACAGAAAAAGAGACCCAGTACTTC. Its translation: CASSLLTEKETQYF.

The rearrangement links TRBV2 to TRBJ2-3, with D possibly being TRBD1 (6 bases). The V end was cut by 10 bases, the J end by 4 bases, with 18 bases between. Germline CDR1 reads SNHLY; CDR2 reads FYNNEI. This CDR3 has 14 residues. The CDR3 reads CATATSRGADTQYF. The CDR3 DNA sequence: TGTGCCACCGCAACGAGCAGGGGCGCAGATACGCAGTATTTT.

This clonotype was recorded many times. The chain joins TRBV7-9 to TRBJ2-1; the match to TRBD1 covers 10 bases. The CDR3 sequence is 17 residues long. Germline assignment: CDR1 SEHNR and CDR2 FQNEAQ (reference sequence). Losses at the gene ends were 4 bases for V and 4 bases for J; bases not matched to a gene: 10. In DNA form, the CDR3 reads TGTGCCAGCAGCTCCACGGGGGGACAGGGGATTTACAATGAGCAGTTCTTC. This gives the protein CASSSTGGQGIYNEQFF.

The rearrangement joins TRBV28 to TRBJ2-7, with 8 bases that match TRBD2. The J call could be wrong; TRBJ2-5 is a better fit for the DNA end. There are 17 residues in the CDR3. Germline loops: CDR1 MDHEN, CDR2 SYDVKM. CDR3 protein: CASSLYQAGGHQKTQYF. CDR3 nucleotide sequence: TGTGCCAGCAGTCTATACCAGGCGGGAGGCCATCAAAAGACCCAGTACTTC.

A note on this clonotype: A junction boundary mismatches the germline segment, possibly from a read error. The chain links TRBV6-6 to TRBJ2-2; 8 bases agree with TRBD2. The germline V gene encodes CDR1 MNHNY and CDR2 SVGAGI (reference sequence). This CDR3 has 16 amino acids. This CDR3 reads CVSSPGGGTRTGELFF. The CDR3 DNA follows: TGTGTCAGCAGTCCCGGGGGGGGTACACGTACCGGGGAGCTGTTTTTT.

This clonotype was observed a single time. The chain links TRBV20-1 to TRBJ2-1; 7 bases agree with TRBD2. From germline, CDR1 is DFQATT and CDR2 SNEGSKA (reference sequence). The CDR3 spans 14 residues. J gave up 7 bases and V 1 base, and 7 bases lay outside the gene matches. The CDR3 region is CSARVSVLANEQFF. In DNA, the CDR3 is TGCAGTGCTAGAGTATCGGTACTAGCGAATGAGCAGTTCTTC.